A selection of T cell receptor beta chains follows, all from one sample in a study of vaccination effects on CD4 cells after COVID-19. Antigens for these TCRs are unknown. Measured with immunoSEQ multiplex PCR; TCRdb has only the in-frame clones, and not every one. The sample has under 25,000 clones, approximately 74% seen once. Sequencing was performed on CD4+ T cells from PBMCs cultured with SARS-CoV-2 spike peptides, taken before COVID-19 vaccination. Source of these receptors: a human donor who had a prior SARS-CoV-2 infection. The CDR3 runs from the conserved cysteine through the conserved F or W. The D gene is left open where the match is weak. Clone size is not always given. Where it is, it says once, few, many or a class for expanded clones.

v_call	clone_size	j_call	d_call	cdr3_aa	cdr3_nt
TRBV7-2	-	TRBJ2-5	TRBD2	CASSLGRPGGQETQYF	TGTGCCAGCAGCCTGGGTCGACCGGGAGGGCAAGAGACCCAGTACTTC
TRBV9	-	TRBJ2-3	TRBD2	CASSVLGSGGAGDTQYF	TGTGCCAGCAGCGTCCTTGGGAGCGGGGGGGCCGGGGATACGCAGTATTTT
TRBV7-2	few	TRBJ1-1	TRBD1	CASSLLTGGAFF	TGTGCCAGCAGCCTACTGACAGGGGGAGCTTTCTTT
TRBV5-5	-	TRBJ1-4	-	CASSLEGQGEKLFF	TGTGCCAGCAGCTTGGAGGGGCAGGGTGAAAAACTGTTTTTT
TRBV12-5	-	TRBJ2-1	TRBD1	CASRTESRGILLSSYNEQFF	TGTGCTAGTAGGACTGAGTCCAGGGGGATCCTATTAAGCTCCTACAATGAGCAGTTCTTC
TRBV7-8	-	TRBJ2-6	-	CASSLTGGAGANVLTF	TGTGCCAGCAGCTTAACAGGTGGGGCTGGGGCCAACGTCCTGACTTTC
TRBV28	-	TRBJ1-4	-	CASTQTGQGNEKLFF	TGTGCCAGCACTCAAACGGGACAAGGAAATGAAAAACTGTTTTTT
TRBV15	-	TRBJ2-7	TRBD2	CATSRAGVYEQYF	TGTGCCACCAGCAGGGCGGGGGTCTACGAGCAGTACTTC
TRBV3-1/TRBV3-2	-	TRBJ1-4	TRBD1	CASSPTGGIGEKLFF	TGTGCCAGCAGCCCAACAGGGGGCATTGGTGAAAAACTGTTTTTT
TRBV13	-	TRBJ1-5	TRBD1	CASSLRDSTHQPQHF	TGTGCCAGCAGCTTAAGGGACAGTACGCATCAGCCCCAGCATTTT
TRBV6-5	once	TRBJ2-7	TRBD1	CASSYRGTGAFYEQYF	TGTGCCAGCAGTTACCGAGGGACAGGGGCTTTCTACGAGCAGTACTTC